This TCR beta chain was obtained from a study of tissue T cells after allogeneic stem cell transplantation. Sample time point: mouse harvest day 7 after allogeneic transplant. Tail vein injection delivered 10^7 T-cell-depleted bone marrow cells and 10^6 splenic CD5+ T cells. Tissues came from B6→BALB/c major-mismatch GVHD mice at day 7 or 14. CDR3 sequences, V/J genes, frequencies and template counts came from survey-depth TCRbeta sequencing. The assay was immunoSEQ multiplex PCR, and TCRdb's table has in-frame clones only and misses some. The repertoire holds 5,500 to 9,000 clones, with over 45% as singletons. This clone was detected only once. Gene names and germline refer to mouse. From the germline J gene comes the end of the CDR3, since the read stops 1 residue before it. In germline, CDR1 is KGHPV, CDR2 FQNQEV (reference sequence). There are 15 residues in the CDR3. J was trimmed by 0 bases and V by 3 bases; bases with no gene match: 2.

The specimen sequenced was gut tissue. This chain links TRBV26 with TRBJ1-3, with 7 bases identical to TRBD1. This TCR derives from a female BALB/c mouse given C57BL/6 T cells with graft-versus-host disease after an allogeneic hematopoietic cell transplant. The CDR3 loop is CASSLQGYSGNTLYF. The sequenced CDR3 bases are TGTGCCAGCAGTCTACAGGGGTATTCTGGAAATACGCTCTAT. Using reference TRBV26 and TRBJ1-3 for the parts outside the CDR3, the full variable domain is NSKVIQTPRYLVKGQGQKAKMRCIPEKGHPVVFWYQQNKNNEFKFLINFQNQEVLQQIDMTEKRFSAECPSNSPCSLEIQSSEAGDSALYLCASSLQGYSGNTLYFGEGSRLIVV.